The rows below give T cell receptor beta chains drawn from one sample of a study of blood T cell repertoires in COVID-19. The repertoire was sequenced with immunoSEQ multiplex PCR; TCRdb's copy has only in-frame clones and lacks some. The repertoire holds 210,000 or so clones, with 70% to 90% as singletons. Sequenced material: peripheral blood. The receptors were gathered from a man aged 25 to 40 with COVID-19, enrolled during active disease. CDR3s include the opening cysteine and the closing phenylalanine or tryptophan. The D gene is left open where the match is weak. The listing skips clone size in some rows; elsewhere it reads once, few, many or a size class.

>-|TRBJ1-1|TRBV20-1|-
CSASPILVNTEAFF
TGCAGTGCTAGTCCCATACTAGTAAACACTGAAGCTTTCTTT
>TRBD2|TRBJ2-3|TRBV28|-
CASSLEGLATADMQYF
TGTGCCAGCAGTTTGGAGGGACTAGCTACCGCAGATATGCAGTATTTT
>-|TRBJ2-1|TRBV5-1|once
CASRKGESKNEQFF
TGCGCCAGCAGGAAGGGGGAGTCGAAGAATGAGCAGTTCTTC
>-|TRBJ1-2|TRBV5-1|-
CASTSGSEGVKSYGYTF
TGCGCCAGCACCTCAGGGTCTGAGGGGGTAAAAAGCTATGGCTACACCTTC
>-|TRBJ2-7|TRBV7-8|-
CASSPENSGTPAYEQYF
TGTGCCAGCAGCCCCGAGAATTCCGGGACACCCGCCTACGAGCAGTACTTC
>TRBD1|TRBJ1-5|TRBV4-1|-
CASSQGQGPSNQPQHF
TGCGCCAGCAGCCAAGGACAGGGACCAAGCAATCAGCCCCAGCATTTT
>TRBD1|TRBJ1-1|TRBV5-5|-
CASSPQGALNTEAFF
TGTGCCAGCAGCCCCCAGGGGGCCTTGAACACTGAAGCTTTCTTT
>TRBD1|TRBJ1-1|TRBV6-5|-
CASSYLGQGVTFEAFF
TGTGCCAGCAGTTACTTGGGACAGGGGGTAACGTTTGAAGCTTTCTTT
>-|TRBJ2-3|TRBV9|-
CASSVGGDGSDTQYF
TGTGCCAGCAGCGTAGGAGGAGATGGGTCAGATACGCAGTATTTT
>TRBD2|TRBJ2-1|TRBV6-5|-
CASSYVAGGVVDEQFF
TGTGCCAGCAGTTACGTTGCGGGAGGAGTGGTCGATGAGCAGTTCTTC
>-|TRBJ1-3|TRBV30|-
CAWINPYRGYSSGNTIYF
TGTGCCTGGATCAACCCATACCGAGGGTACAGCTCTGGAAACACCATATATTTT
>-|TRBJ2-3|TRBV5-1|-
CASRFTGWTDTQYF
TGCGCCAGCAGATTCACAGGGTGGACAGATACGCAGTATTTT
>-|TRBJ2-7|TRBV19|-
CASSIVGNTYEQYF
TGTGCCAGTAGTATAGTCGGGAATACCTACGAGCAGTACTTC
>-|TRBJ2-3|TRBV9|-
CASSGTGHEGDTQYF
TGTGCCAGCAGCGGTACGGGTCACGAGGGAGATACGCAGTATTTT
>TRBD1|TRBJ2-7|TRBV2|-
CASRRQGLYEQYF
TGTGCCAGCAGAAGACAGGGGCTGTACGAGCAGTACTTC
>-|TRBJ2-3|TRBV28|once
CASSPHRVGDTQYF
TGTGCCAGCAGTCCCCACAGGGTTGGGGATACGCAGTATTTT
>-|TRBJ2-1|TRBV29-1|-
CSVEGGVSYNEQFF
TGCAGCGTTGAAGGCGGGGTATCCTACAATGAGCAGTTCTTC
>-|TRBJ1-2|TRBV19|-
CASSTGGLQGYGYTF
TGTGCCAGTAGTACGGGGGGCCTACAAGGCTATGGCTACACCTTC
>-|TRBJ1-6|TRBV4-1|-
CASSQGSTAPSPLHF
TGCGCCAGCAGCCAAGGGTCGACAGCTCCTTCACCCCTCCACTTT
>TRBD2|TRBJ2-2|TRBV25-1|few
CASSPGLAYTGELFF
TGTGCCAGCAGCCCGGGACTAGCGTACACCGGGGAGCTGTTTTTT
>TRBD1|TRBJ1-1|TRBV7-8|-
CASSLASRGQLNTEAFF
TGTGCCAGCAGCTTAGCGTCTCGGGGACAGTTGAACACTGAAGCTTTCTTT
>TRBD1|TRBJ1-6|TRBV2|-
CATFGDRGGSPLHF
TGTGCCACCTTCGGGGACAGGGGTGGTTCACCCCTCCACTTT
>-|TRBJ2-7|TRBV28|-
CASRSPREQYF
TGTGCCAGTCGGTCACCGCGCGAGCAGTACTTC
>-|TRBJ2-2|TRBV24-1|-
CATSEAGKVGELFF
TGTGCCACCAGTGAGGCAGGGAAAGTCGGGGAGCTGTTTTTT
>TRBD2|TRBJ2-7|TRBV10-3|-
CAIRAGPYEQYF
TGTGCCATCAGAGCGGGACCCTACGAGCAGTACTTC
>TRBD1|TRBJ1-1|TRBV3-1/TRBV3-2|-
CASSPSDRGGSEAFF
TGTGCCAGCAGCCCTTCGGACAGGGGAGGCTCTGAAGCTTTCTTT
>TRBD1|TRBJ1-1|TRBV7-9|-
CASNAQGRSTEAFF
TGTGCCAGCAACGCACAGGGGAGGAGTACTGAAGCTTTCTTT
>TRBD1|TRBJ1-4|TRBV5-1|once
CASSLGTGGTGEKLFF
TGCGCCAGCAGCTTGGGAACAGGGGGCACGGGGGAAAAACTGTTTTTT
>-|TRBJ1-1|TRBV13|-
CASSVRIPPEAFF
TGTGCCAGCAGCGTCAGGATCCCCCCTGAAGCTTTCTTT
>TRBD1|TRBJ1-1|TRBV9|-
CASSELQGAPFF
TGTGCCAGCAGCGAGCTACAGGGGGCACCTTTCTTT
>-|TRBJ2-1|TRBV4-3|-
CASSQDGQRRRGEQFF
TGCGCCAGCAGCCAAGATGGCCAGCGACGACGGGGTGAGCAGTTCTTC
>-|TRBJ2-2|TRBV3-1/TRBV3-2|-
CASSQYRRTENTGELFF
TGTGCCAGCAGCCAATATCGTCGTACAGAGAACACCGGGGAGCTGTTTTTT
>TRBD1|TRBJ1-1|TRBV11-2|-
CASSRDRDTEAFF
TGTGCCAGCAGTCGAGACAGGGACACTGAAGCTTTCTTT
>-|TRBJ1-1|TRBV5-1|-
CASSRGENTEAFF
TGCGCCAGCAGCAGGGGCGAGAACACTGAAGCTTTCTTT
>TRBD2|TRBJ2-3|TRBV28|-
CASRFSTSGGRNTQYF
TGTGCCAGCAGGTTCTCTACTAGCGGGGGCCGGAATACGCAGTATTTT
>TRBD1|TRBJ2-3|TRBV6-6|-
CASSSGQAVDTQYF
TGTGCCAGCAGTTCCGGACAGGCGGTGGATACGCAGTATTTT
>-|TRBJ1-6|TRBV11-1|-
CASRSHGGTYNSPLHF
TGTGCCAGCAGATCGCACGGGGGGACCTATAATTCACCCCTCCACTTT
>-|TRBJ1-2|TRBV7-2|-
CASSLQPGSYGYTF
TGTGCCAGCAGCCTCCAGCCCGGGTCCTATGGCTACACCTTC
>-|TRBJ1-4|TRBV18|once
CASSPPNRNLFF
TGTGCCAGCTCACCACCGAACAGGAATCTGTTTTTT
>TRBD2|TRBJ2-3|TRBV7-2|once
CASRVASGSTDTQYF
TGTGCCAGCAGGGTGGCTAGCGGAAGCACAGATACGCAGTATTTT
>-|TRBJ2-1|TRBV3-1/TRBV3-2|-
CASSPHSSAVYNEQFF
TGTGCCAGCAGCCCCCACTCTAGCGCTGTCTACAATGAGCAGTTCTTC
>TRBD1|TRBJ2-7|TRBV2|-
CASSRDSSYEQYF
TGTGCCAGCAGCCGGGACAGCTCCTACGAGCAGTACTTC
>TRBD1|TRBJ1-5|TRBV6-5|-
CASSSGQGSQPQHF
TGTGCCAGCAGTTCGGGACAGGGGAGTCAGCCCCAGCATTTT
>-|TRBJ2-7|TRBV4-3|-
CASSQDEQGSPSYEQYF
TGCGCCAGCAGCCAAGATGAGCAGGGGAGCCCCTCCTACGAGCAGTACTTC
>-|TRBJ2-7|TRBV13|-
CASSRGDHEQYF
TGTGCCAGCAGTCGGGGTGACCACGAGCAGTACTTC
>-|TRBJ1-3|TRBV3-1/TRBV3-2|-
CASNRAGNTIYF
TGTGCCAGCAACCGGGCTGGAAACACCATATATTTT
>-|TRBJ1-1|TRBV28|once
CASTGTNFWNTEAFF
TGTGCCAGTACCGGGACAAACTTCTGGAACACTGAAGCTTTCTTT
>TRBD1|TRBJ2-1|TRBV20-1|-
CSASGPKQGHTYNEQFF
TGCAGTGCTAGTGGGCCTAAACAGGGGCATACCTACAATGAGCAGTTCTTC
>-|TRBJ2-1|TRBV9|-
CASSLPGTYNEQFF
TGTGCCAGCAGCCTTCCCGGGACCTACAATGAGCAGTTCTTC
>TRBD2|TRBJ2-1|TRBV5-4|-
CASSNMGTSGRSEQFF
TGTGCCAGCAGCAACATGGGGACTAGCGGAAGGAGTGAGCAGTTCTTC
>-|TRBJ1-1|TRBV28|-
CATGLVFGKNTEAFF
TGTGCGACGGGACTGGTGTTTGGGAAAAACACTGAAGCTTTCTTT
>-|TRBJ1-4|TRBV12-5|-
CASGLGLTGEKLFF
TGTGCTAGTGGTTTGGGGCTGACTGGGGAAAAACTGTTTTTT
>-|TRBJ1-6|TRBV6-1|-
CASSDLGPRLNSPLHF
TGTGCCAGCAGTGATCTCGGTCCCCGCCTTAATTCACCCCTCCACTTT
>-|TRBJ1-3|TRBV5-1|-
CASSPDGGDFSGNTIYF
TGCGCCAGCAGCCCGGATGGAGGGGACTTTTCTGGAAACACCATATATTTT
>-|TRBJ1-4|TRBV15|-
CATSRDMGGATNEKLFF
TGTGCCACCAGCAGAGATATGGGGGGAGCTACTAATGAAAAACTGTTTTTT